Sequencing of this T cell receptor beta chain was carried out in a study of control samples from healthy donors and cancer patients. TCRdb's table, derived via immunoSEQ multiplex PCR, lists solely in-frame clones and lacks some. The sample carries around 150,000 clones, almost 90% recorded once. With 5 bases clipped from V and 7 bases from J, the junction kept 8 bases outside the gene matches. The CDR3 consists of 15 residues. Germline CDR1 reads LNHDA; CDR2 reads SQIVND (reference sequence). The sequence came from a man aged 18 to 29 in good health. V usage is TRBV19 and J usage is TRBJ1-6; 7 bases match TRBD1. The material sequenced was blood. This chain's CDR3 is CASSSVPGQNSPLHF. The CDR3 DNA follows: TGTGCCAGTAGTTCCGTCCCGGGACAGAATTCACCCCTCCACTTT.